A selection of T cell receptor beta chains follows, all from one sample in a study of blood T cell repertoires in COVID-19. Using immunoSEQ multiplex PCR, the repertoire was profiled, and TCRdb retains in-frame clones only, with some absent. The sample holds 300,000 to 400,000 clones, around 87% seen once. Sequencing was carried out using peripheral blood. The source of these receptors is a woman aged 55 to 70 with COVID-19, enrolled during active disease. Each CDR3 is given with its conserved first and last residue. D genes are given only for firm matches. Not all rows give a size; the values are once, few, many and, for expanded clones, a class.

d_gene	v_gene	abundance	j_gene	CDR3nt	CDR3aa
-	TRBV6-5	few	TRBJ2-7	TGTGCCAGCAGTTGGGGTGGGGCTGGGGAGCAGTACTTC	CASSWGGAGEQYF
-	TRBV18	-	TRBJ2-7	TGTGCCAGCTCACCCGGACTGGGCGCCTACGAGCAGTACTTC	CASSPGLGAYEQYF
TRBD2	TRBV2	-	TRBJ2-5	TGTGCCAGCGAGACTAGCGGGGGATTTGAGACCCAGTACTTC	CASETSGGFETQYF
-	TRBV5-1	-	TRBJ2-1	TGCGCCAGCAGCGGGGGGAGCTCTAAGTACAATGAGCAGTTCTTC	CASSGGSSKYNEQFF
-	TRBV3-1/TRBV3-2	-	TRBJ2-2	TGTGCCAGCAGCCCCCGGGGGGCGTCGAACACCGGGGAGCTGTTTTTT	CASSPRGASNTGELFF
TRBD1	TRBV3-1/TRBV3-2	-	TRBJ2-4	TGTGCCAGCAGGGACAGGGATAACAAAAACATTCAGTACTTC	CASRDRDNKNIQYF
TRBD1	TRBV28	-	TRBJ1-2	TGTGCCAGCAGTCCCCGACAGGGGGCCGGCTACACCTTC	CASSPRQGAGYTF
TRBD1	TRBV27	few	TRBJ1-2	TGTGCCAGCAGTTTACAGGGGGTCGGCTACACCTTC	CASSLQGVGYTF
TRBD2	TRBV9	-	TRBJ2-2	TGTGCCAGCAGCGTAGTAGGGACTAGTATCGGTAATGCCGGGGAGCTGTTTTTT	CASSVVGTSIGNAGELFF
-	TRBV14	-	TRBJ2-1	TGTGCCAGCAGCCGACTAGGGACGATCTACAATGAGCAGTTCTTC	CASSRLGTIYNEQFF
-	TRBV6-4	-	TRBJ2-7	TGTGCCAGCAGTGCCTCCCCAGGGTACGAGCAGTACTTC	CASSASPGYEQYF
TRBD2	TRBV23-1	-	TRBJ2-1	TGCGCCAGCAGTCAATCCCGCGGGGGAATCTACAATGAGCAGTTCTTC	CASSQSRGGIYNEQFF
TRBD1	TRBV7-9	few	TRBJ2-3	TGTGCCAGCCAGACAGGGACGACAGATACGCAGTATTTT	CASQTGTTDTQYF
TRBD1	TRBV7-2	-	TRBJ2-7	TGTGCCAGCAGCTTAACACAGGGGGCCTACGAGCAGTACTTC	CASSLTQGAYEQYF
-	TRBV6-5	-	TRBJ2-5	TGTGCCAGCAGCCAGGGGCCACAAGAGACCCAGTACTTC	CASSQGPQETQYF
TRBD1	TRBV10-1	-	TRBJ1-1	TGCGCCAGTAGAACAGGGGTTGACACTGAAGCTTTCTTT	CASRTGVDTEAFF
TRBD2	TRBV10-3	-	TRBJ2-5	TGTGCCATCAGTGGGACTAGCGGGGGGCACCAAGAGACCCAGTACTTC	CAISGTSGGHQETQYF
-	TRBV20-1	-	TRBJ2-5	TGCAGTGCTTCAGAAGAGACCCAGTACTTC	CSASEETQYF
TRBD2	TRBV6-5	-	TRBJ2-1	TGTGCCAGCAGTTACTACGGGGGGTTTAGGAATGAGCAGTTCTTC	CASSYYGGFRNEQFF
-	TRBV21-1	-	TRBJ1-1	TGTGCCAGCAGCAAAGGGGACAGGGGTCCCACTGAAGCTTTCTTT	CASSKGDRGPTEAFF
-	TRBV5-1	-	TRBJ1-2	TGCGCCAGCTCCCGGGCGGGGGCATATGGCTACACCTTC	CASSRAGAYGYTF
-	TRBV28	-	TRBJ1-4	TGTGCCAGCAGTGTACAGGTTACCTATGAAAAACTGTTTTTT	CASSVQVTYEKLFF
-	TRBV18	-	TRBJ2-7	TGTGCCAGCTCACCGATTAGCTCCTACGAGCAGTACTTC	CASSPISSYEQYF
TRBD1	TRBV5-1	-	TRBJ2-7	TGCGCCAGCAGCTTGGAAGGACAGGAGAACGAGCAGTACTTC	CASSLEGQENEQYF
-	TRBV10-3	-	TRBJ1-2	TGTGCCATCAGTGGGGTGAGTCAGGGCGCGTATGGCTACACCTTC	CAISGVSQGAYGYTF
-	TRBV7-3	-	TRBJ2-5	TGTGCCTCCCGCGAGGGGCAGGGGCGAGGGGAGACCCAGTACTTC	CASREGQGRGETQYF
TRBD1	TRBV19	once	TRBJ2-4	TGTGCCAGTAGCCAGGGGGCACAGACCAAAAACATTCAGTACTTC	CASSQGAQTKNIQYF
-	TRBV28	-	TRBJ1-3	TGTGCCAGCAGTCAACAGACCCGGACAGTTATTTTT	CASSQQTRTVIF
-	TRBV9	-	TRBJ1-1	TGTGCCAGCTCAGAAAACAAGGGAACCCGTGAACGGGGTGAAGCTTTCTTT	CASSENKGTRERGEAFF
-	TRBV7-3	-	TRBJ2-7	TGTGCCAGCAGCTTAGCGCGGACAAACGAGCAGTACTTC	CASSLARTNEQYF
-	TRBV19	-	TRBJ2-1	TGTGCCAGTAGTACGGAGGGAGCGTACCGCAATGAGCAGTTCTTC	CASSTEGAYRNEQFF
TRBD1	TRBV12-3/TRBV12-4	-	TRBJ1-2	TGTGCCAGCAGTTTCGACAGGGAGTATGGCTACACCTTC	CASSFDREYGYTF
TRBD1	TRBV19	-	TRBJ1-1	TGTGCCAGTAGCGACGTAGGGACAGGGAACACTGAAGCTTTCTTT	CASSDVGTGNTEAFF
TRBD1	TRBV10-3	-	TRBJ2-2	TGTGCCATCAGGGGACAGGGCAACACCGGGGAGCTGTTTTTT	CAIRGQGNTGELFF
TRBD1	TRBV5-1	-	TRBJ2-6	TGCGCCAGCAGCTTAAGGGACAGGGGGCGCATGACACGCGGTTCAGCTGGGGCCAACGTCCTGACTTTC	CASSLRDRGRMTRGSAGANVLTF
TRBD2	TRBV6-5	-	TRBJ2-5	TGTGCCAGCAGTTATAGCGGGGGGCCCCAAGAGACCCAGTACTTC	CASSYSGGPQETQYF